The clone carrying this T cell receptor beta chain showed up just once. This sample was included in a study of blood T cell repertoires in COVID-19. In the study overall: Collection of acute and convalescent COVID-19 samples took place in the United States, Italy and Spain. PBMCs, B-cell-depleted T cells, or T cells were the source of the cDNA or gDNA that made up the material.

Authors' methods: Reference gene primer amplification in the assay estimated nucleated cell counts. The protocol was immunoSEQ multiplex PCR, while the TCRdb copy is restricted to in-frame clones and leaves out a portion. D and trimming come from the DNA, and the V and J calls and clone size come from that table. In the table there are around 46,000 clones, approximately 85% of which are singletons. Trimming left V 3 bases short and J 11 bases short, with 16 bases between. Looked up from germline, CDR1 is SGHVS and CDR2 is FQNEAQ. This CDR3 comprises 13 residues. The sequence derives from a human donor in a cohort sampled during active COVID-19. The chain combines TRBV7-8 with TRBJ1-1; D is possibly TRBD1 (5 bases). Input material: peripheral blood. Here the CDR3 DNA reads TGTGCCAGCAGCTTCGGGGGGTCTGAAGGGGCTTTCTTT. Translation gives CASSFGGSEGAFF.